This TCR beta chain was sequenced in a study of shared clonotypes between healthy human individuals. Sequencing was performed with immunoSEQ multiplex PCR; in TCRdb, only in-frame clones are kept and a portion is missing. The table has some 2.1 million clones, 85% to 95% seen once. Germline values: CDR1 LNHNV, CDR2 YYDKDF (reference sequence). The CDR3 is 16 amino acids. Between the trimmed V and J ends, which lost 0 bases and 0 bases, there was a span of 12 bases. V is TRBV15 and J is TRBJ2-7; D unclear. Sequencing was done on a sample of naive CD4+ T cells sorted from blood. Subset reported: CD45RA+ positively selected. This clonotype was obtained from a man aged 18 to 30 in good health. As DNA, the CDR3 is TGTGCCACCAGCAGAGAACTGCATGTTAGCTCCTACGAGCAGTACTTC. This encodes CATSRELHVSSYEQYF.